Described below is a single T cell receptor beta chain sequence and its context. Its antigen is currently unknown. CDR3 size: 14 residues. The V end was cut by 1 base, the J end by 1 base, with 10 bases between. The germline CDR1 and CDR2 sequences are SQVTM and ANQGSEA. These data are taken from a study of T cell responses to AZD1222 COVID-19 vaccine. Study results and limitations: Only six AZD1222 recipients tested seropositive at baseline.

TCRdb's table, derived via immunoSEQ multiplex PCR, lists solely in-frame clones and lacks some. The sample shows some 150,000 clones, 89% of them seen only once. Sequenced material: peripheral blood, taken on day 0 of AZD1222 vaccination. The clonotype was recovered from an adult in good health. The genes are TRBV29-1 and TRBJ2-5, with a weak D call TRBD2 (5 bases). CDR3 sequence (DNA): TGCAGCGTTGAAGCCCCGGGGAGCCAAGAGACCCAGTACTTC. Amino acid sequence: CSVEAPGSQETQYF.